This T cell receptor beta chain was sequenced for a study of blood T cell repertoires in COVID-19 (dated by TCRdb to 2020 to 2022). At the level of the whole study: Samples from collaborators originated in the United States, Italy and Spain and spanned both the acute and convalescent phases of COVID-19. The prospective study material was composed of cDNA or gDNA derived from T cells, B-cell-depleted T cells, or PBMCs. Subjects who had been exposed to COVID-19, were actively infected with it, or had recovered from it provided the deeply sampled blood TCRbeta repertoires that made up the dataset. The repertoires were released in a freely available public database intended as a resource for research on the immune response to SARS-CoV-2. The samples were drawn from the first 160 participants of the ongoing ImmuneRACE study and from 1,200 or so subjects provided by 6 global collaborators. Sample metadata almost always included a de-identified subject ID, COVID-19 status, age in years and sex. HLA class I and class II types, where available, came from metadata supplied by the sample provider rather than from assay-based typing. The paper as a whole reports these results and caveats: The quantity of clinical and demographic metadata differed by source and by participant and was supplied without curation.

At one collaborating source in Seattle, patients were enrolled during active infection and were followed longitudinally through the course of disease. Collaborating institutions collected whole blood in K2EDTA tubes following their own protocols. For TCRbeta analysis, collaborator samples were shipped as frozen whole blood, as isolated PBMCs, or as DNA extracted from either sample type. TCRbeta CDR3 regions were amplified from genomic DNA by means of the immunoSEQ Assay, a bias-controlled multiplex PCR. The study's own analysis went as follows. Nucleated cell counts per sample were estimated from amplification of reference gene primers within the assay. Sequence reads were collapsed and filtered to measure the absolute abundance of every unique TCRbeta CDR3 rearrangement. Productive Simpson clonality was computed per sample as the square root of Simpson's diversity index over productive rearrangements. As stored in TCRdb, this immuneACCESS dataset retains in-frame rearrangements with V and J assigned. A fraction of the clones does not appear; measured against another copy, unresolved V genes explain less than half of the discrepancy, and the remainder lacks a known reason. V, J and clone size reflect that table, while D and trimming were determined from the DNA. Within this sample are 450,000 or so clones, with roughly 90% of them counted one time only. The ten largest clones add up to around 0.92% of the sample.

Remarks on this clone: What antigen it recognizes has not been identified. The input lacks base qualities; no much larger clone sits a single base away.

Based on the germline V gene (reference sequence), the CDR1 and CDR2 sequences are SEHNR and FQNEAQ. From the cysteine through the phenylalanine, the CDR3 covers 15 amino acids. Just CDR3 DNA is preserved here, 45 bases in frame from base 1. For this chain, trimming is 5 bases at the V end and 4 bases at the J end, and the number of junction bases without a gene match is 7. The sequenced sample was peripheral blood. The receptor comes from a man between 18 and 35 years old with COVID-19, enrolled during active disease. The chain links TRBV7-9 with TRBJ2-2; TRBD1 lines up with 7 middle nucleotides. The CDR3 protein: CASSLTGVSTGELFF. At the DNA level, the sequence is TGTGCCAGCAGCCTAACAGGGGTTAGCACCGGGGAGCTGTTTTTT. Reference TRBV7-9 and TRBJ2-2 genes cover what lies past the CDR3, so the full variable domain is DTGVSQNPRHKITKRGQNVTFRCDPISEHNRLYWYRQTLGQGPEFLTYFQNEAQLEKSRLLSDRFSAERPKGSFSTLEIQRTEQGDSAMYLCASSLTGVSTGELFFGEGSRLTVL.